This TCR beta chain is from a study of immune cell composition in non-small cell lung cancer. The study's findings and limits: Lung squamous cell carcinoma tumours had significantly higher top 10 clone scores and productive clonality than lung adenocarcinoma. Clones >0.5% enriched in tumour were rarer in adenocarcinoma (roughly 35%) than squamous (approximately 80%). It was not proven that tumour-reactive clones equal dominant tumour-associated clones.

Template was genomic DNA from frozen, unsorted single-cell suspensions. This clone has a single count. What it recognizes is unknown. Germline V gene data show CDR1 as LNHDA and CDR2 as SQIVND (reference sequence). J lost 0 bases, V lost 4 bases, and 6 bases had no gene match. The CDR3 extends over 18 amino acids. Sequencing was performed with immunoSEQ multiplex PCR; in TCRdb, only in-frame clones are kept and a portion is missing. The sample has over 2,000 clones, 72% seen once. This receptor was identified in a human donor with non-small cell lung cancer. Sequencing input: lung tumor tissue. J is TRBJ2-3 and V is TRBV19; 14 nucleotides align to TRBD2. CDR3 sequence (DNA): TGTGCCAGTAGTAAGACTAGCGGGGGGGCCTCTAGCACAGATACGCAGTATTTT. Its translation: CASSKTSGGASSTDTQYF.